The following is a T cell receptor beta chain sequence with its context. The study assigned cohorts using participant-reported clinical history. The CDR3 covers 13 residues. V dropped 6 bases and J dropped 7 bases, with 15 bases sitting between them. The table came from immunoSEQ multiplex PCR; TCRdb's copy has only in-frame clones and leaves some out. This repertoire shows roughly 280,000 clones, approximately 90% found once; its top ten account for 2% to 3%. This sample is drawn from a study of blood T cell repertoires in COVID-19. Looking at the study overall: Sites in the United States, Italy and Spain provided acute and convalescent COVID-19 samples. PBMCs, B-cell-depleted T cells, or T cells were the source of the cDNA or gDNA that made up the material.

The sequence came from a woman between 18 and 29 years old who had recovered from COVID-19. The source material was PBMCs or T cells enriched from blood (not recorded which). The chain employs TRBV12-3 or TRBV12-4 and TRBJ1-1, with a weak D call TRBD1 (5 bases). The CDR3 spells CASSPQGFSEAFF. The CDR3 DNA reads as TGTGCCAGCAGCCCCCAGGGTTTCAGTGAAGCTTTCTTT.